Below, 25 T cell receptor beta chains from the same sample are listed, as sequenced in a study of T cells after yellow fever vaccination. TCRdb redid the calling of the 5' RACE reads with MiXCR, one entry per CDR3 protein. The repertoire holds a few thousand distinct CDR3 sequences, with under 10% as singletons. Sequencing used PBMCs, either bulk or a sorted T-cell subset (CD4+, CD8+, memory, or dextramer-sorted; not recorded which), obtained 15 days after the yellow fever booster vaccination. The receptor set was obtained from a man between 25 and 39 years old who received the YFV17D yellow fever vaccine.

This clonotype was counted at least ten times. The chain combines TRBV7-2 with TRBJ2-2; D might be TRBD2 (5 bases). Trimming shortened V by 0 bases and J by 0 bases, and 5 bases separated the two germline ends. Germline CDR1 SGHTA, CDR2 FQGNSA. This CDR3 is 15 amino acids long. Here the CDR3 DNA reads TGTGCCAGCAGCTTAGCTAGCGCGAACACCGGGGAGCTGTTTTTT. It specifies CASSLASANTGELFF.

By share of the sample, this clonotype is medium-sized (0.01 to 0.1%). This chain uses TRBV28 with TRBJ2-5; the match to TRBD2 covers 10 bases. Germline V gene lookup returns CDR1 MDHEN and CDR2 SYDVKM. The V gene end was trimmed by 6 bases and the J gene end by 6 bases; junction bases not matched to a gene: 10. The CDR3 sequence is 15 residues long. CDR3 nucleotides: TGTGCCAGCAGCCTAGCGGGAGTGGCATCAAAGACCCAGTACTTC. It yields the protein CASSLAGVASKTQYF. Full variable domain (remainder filled in from reference TRBV28 and TRBJ2-5): DVKVTQSSRYLVKRTGEKVFLECVQDMDHENMFWYRQDPGLGLRLIYFSYDVKMKEKGDIPEGYSVSREKKERFSLILESASTNQTSMYLCASSLAGVASKTQYFGPGTRLLVL.

This clonotype is medium-sized. This chain links TRBV12-3 or TRBV12-4 with TRBJ2-1; D possibly matches TRBD1 or TRBD2 (5 bases each). Trimming took off 5 bases at V and 0 bases at J, with 17 bases between the two ends. This CDR3 is 17 amino acids long. The CDR3 nucleotides read TGTGCCAGCAGTCCCCGGGACGGGAAGAGCTCCTACAATGAGCAGTTCTTC. It specifies CASSPRDGKSSYNEQFF.

This clonotype is medium-sized (0.01 to 0.1%) in the sample. The chain joins TRBV28 to TRBJ2-2; 8 positions match TRBD1. This CDR3 has 15 amino acids. V was clipped by 6 bases and J by 5 bases; unmatched bases: 8. The V gene's germline CDR1 is MDHEN and CDR2 SYDVKM. The CDR3 sequence: CASSPTGVGTGELFF. The CDR3, as DNA: TGTGCCAGCAGCCCGACAGGGGTTGGTACCGGGGAGCTGTTTTTT.

This clonotype is categorized as medium-sized. The chain joins TRBV3-1 to TRBJ1-1, with D tentatively TRBD1 (6 bases). Trimming left V 4 bases short and J 8 bases short, with 14 bases between. The CDR3 covers 13 residues. Germline CDR1 is LGHDT and CDR2 is YNNKEL (reference sequence). In DNA form, the CDR3 reads TGTGCCAGCAGCCCCCGACAGGCCTGGGAAGCTTTCTTT. This encodes CASSPRQAWEAFF.

This clonotype counts as medium-sized (0.01 to 0.1%). This chain links TRBV4-3 with TRBJ1-2, with 7 bases that match TRBD1. The V and J ends lost 1 base and 1 base, in that order; junction bases with no gene match: 3. The CDR3 has 15 residues. CDR1 is LGHNA and CDR2 is YSLEER in the germline V gene. CDR3 sequence: CASSQVTGYNYGYTF. In DNA form, the CDR3 reads TGCGCCAGCAGCCAAGTGACAGGGTATAACTATGGCTACACCTTC.

Judged by abundance, this clonotype is medium-sized. V gene TRBV6-4 combines with J gene TRBJ2-1; D is unclear. Per germline, CDR1 MRHNA and CDR2 SNTAGT. CDR3 length: 12 amino acids. V lost 6 bases and J 4 bases, leaving 7 bases between the germline ends. CDR3 residues: CASRNRYNEQFF. The DNA of the CDR3 is TGTGCCAGCAGAAACAGATACAATGAGCAGTTCTTC.

By share, this clonotype ranks as medium-sized. The chain combines TRBV5-1 with TRBJ2-5; possible D gene TRBD1, 6 bases. There are 14 residues in the CDR3. V shed 4 bases and J shed 0 bases, with 10 bases lying between them. Germline values: CDR1 SGHRS, CDR2 YFSETQ. The CDR3 loop is CASSHQGYQETQYF. The CDR3 nucleotides are TGCGCCAGCAGCCACCAGGGGTACCAAGAGACCCAGTACTTC.

This clonotype is medium-sized in the sample. This rearrangement joins TRBV29-1 to TRBJ1-1; D gene unclear. Germline CDR1 SQVTM, CDR2 ANQGSEA. V shed 3 bases and J shed 7 bases, with 15 bases lying between them. The length of the CDR3 is 13 residues. The DNA of the CDR3 is TGCAGCGTTGACGTTGGCCGGTCTTTTGAAGCTTTCTTT. Its translation is CSVDVGRSFEAFF.

By frequency in the sample, this clonotype is medium-sized. The CDR3 sequence is CSAYPTGKSPLHF. The DNA of the CDR3 is TGCAGTGCTTATCCAACAGGGAAGTCACCCCTCCACTTT. The V and J genes are TRBV20-1 and TRBJ1-6; D perhaps matches TRBD1 (6 bases). The CDR3 is 13 residues long. Germline V gene lookup returns CDR1 DFQATT and CDR2 SNEGSKA (reference sequence). V was cut by 5 bases and J by 10 bases, with 15 bases left in between.

The genes are TRBV2 and TRBJ2-5, with 15 bases lining up with TRBD2. There are 18 residues in the CDR3. V lost 10 bases and J lost 5; bases outside the gene matches: 17. The germline V gene encodes CDR1 SNHLY and CDR2 FYNNEI. Here the CDR3 reads CAICRVLGLAGGGETQYF. Here the CDR3 DNA reads TGTGCCATCTGTCGCGTTCTCGGACTAGCGGGAGGGGGGGAGACCCAGTACTTC.

By sample share, this clonotype is medium-sized. The chain links TRBV19 to TRBJ2-1; 8 bases agree with TRBD1. Trimming took 1 base from V and 4 from J; bases not matched to a gene: 3. Germline CDR1 and CDR2: LNHDA and SQIVND (reference sequence). The CDR3 has 15 amino acids. The CDR3 loop reads CASSIGQGPYNEQFF. The CDR3 DNA follows: TGTGCCAGTAGTATAGGACAGGGGCCTTACAATGAGCAGTTCTTC.

By frequency in the sample, this clonotype is medium-sized. This chain uses TRBV6-1 with TRBJ2-1; maybe TRBD1 (6 bases). The CDR3 covers 16 residues. CDR1 and CDR2 from the germline V gene are MNHNS and SASEGT. V lost 1 base to trimming and J lost 4 bases, with 14 bases between them. The CDR3 DNA is TGTGCCAGCAGTGAAGGGGGGCGGCCAGGGTACAATGAGCAGTTCTTC. Translating gives CASSEGGRPGYNEQFF.

This clonotype appeared many times. This rearrangement joins TRBV5-1 to TRBJ1-4; weak D call: TRBD1 (6 bases). This CDR3 has 15 amino acids. V lost 3 bases and J 0 bases, leaving 9 bases between the germline ends. Germline CDR1 SGHRS, CDR2 YFSETQ. The CDR3 loop is CASSWTEATNEKLFF. The CDR3 DNA is TGCGCCAGCAGCTGGACAGAAGCAACTAATGAAAAACTGTTTTTT.

By share, this clonotype counts as medium-sized. This chain links TRBV14 with TRBJ1-2; 8 nucleotides agree with TRBD1. Germline assignment: CDR1 SGHDN and CDR2 FVKESK. The CDR3 totals 12 residues. CDR3 amino acids: CASGGLNYGYTF. As DNA, the CDR3 is TGTGCGTCAGGGGGCCTTAACTATGGCTACACCTTC.

The chain recombines TRBV6-2 or TRBV6-3 with TRBJ2-1; TRBD2 agrees at 9 bases. Germline V gene sequence: CDR1 MNHEY, CDR2 SVGEGT. The CDR3 sequence is 15 residues long. After removal of 6 bases from V and 1 base from J, the junction contained 4 bases not matched to a gene. CDR3 amino acids: CASRRSGSSYNEQFF. The CDR3, as DNA: TGTGCCAGCAGACGTAGCGGGAGTTCCTACAATGAGCAGTTCTTC.

This clonotype was observed many times. This chain joins TRBV7-2 and TRBJ2-3; TRBD1 might be the D (6 bases). The CDR3 runs to 17 residues. Trimming shortened V by 0 bases and J by 0 bases, and 13 bases separated the two germline ends. Per germline, CDR1 SGHTA and CDR2 FQGNSA. The CDR3 protein is CASSLALYRASTDTQYF. The CDR3 coding sequence is TGTGCCAGCAGCTTAGCTTTGTACAGGGCCAGCACAGATACGCAGTATTTT.

This clonotype was counted only a few times. This chain uses TRBV12-3 or TRBV12-4 with TRBJ1-5; tentative D call: TRBD1 (5 bases). V was cut by 11 bases and J by 2 bases, with 25 bases left in between. The CDR3 has 17 amino acids. CDR3 loop: CALSLAPIGTGNQPQHF. In DNA, the CDR3 is TGTGCCCTCAGTTTAGCGCCGATTGGGACTGGCAATCAGCCCCAGCATTTT.

This clonotype turned up a few times. This chain joins TRBV11-3 and TRBJ2-1; possibly TRBD2 for D (6 bases). The CDR3 length is 14 residues. Looked up from germline, CDR1 is SGHNT and CDR2 is YENEEA. The V end lost 0 bases, the J end lost 6 bases, and 9 bases lay between the germline ends. The CDR3 here is CASSLEAGRNEQFF. Written as DNA, the CDR3 is TGTGCCAGCAGCTTAGAGGCGGGGCGCAATGAGCAGTTCTTC.

This clonotype is labeled medium-sized. The J gene is TRBJ2-1, the V gene TRBV20-1; no clear D gene. This CDR3 contains 14 residues. Trimming took 3 bases from V and 3 from J, leaving 12 bases between them. Per germline, CDR1 DFQATT and CDR2 SNEGSKA (reference sequence). The DNA for the CDR3 is TGCAGTGCTAGTTCAGAGTCTGTCTACAATGAGCAGTTCTTC. Translation gives CSASSESVYNEQFF.

In its sample, this clonotype ranks as medium-sized (0.01 to 0.1%). The gene calls are TRBV20-1 and TRBJ1-1; 10 bases are a match to TRBD1. The trim removed 6 bases at V and 2 bases at J, leaving 6 bases unmatched. Germline CDR1 DFQATT, CDR2 SNEGSKA (reference sequence). The CDR3 is 14 residues long. CDR3: CSAPGQGYNTEAFF. CDR3 in DNA: TGCAGTGCCCCGGGACAGGGGTATAACACTGAAGCTTTCTTT.

This clonotype is termed medium-sized (0.01 to 0.1%). V is TRBV20-1 and J is TRBJ2-2; TRBD1 matches 10 bases. The CDR3 loop spans 17 amino acids. Germline trimming cut 2 bases from V and 2 bases from J; bases unmatched to any gene: 8. Germline CDR1 DFQATT, CDR2 SNEGSKA (reference sequence). The CDR3 DNA reads as TGCAGTGCTAGACGTAAAGGGACAGGGGCAAACACCGGGGAGCTGTTTTTT. This gives the protein CSARRKGTGANTGELFF.

Relative to its sample, this clonotype is medium-sized. The chain carries TRBV29-1 and TRBJ2-3; possibly TRBD2 for D (8 bases). CDR1 is SQVTM and CDR2 is ANQGSEA in the germline V gene. The CDR3 consists of 15 residues. Trimming took 7 bases from V and 4 from J, leaving 21 bases between them. The CDR3 region has the DNA TGCAGCGGCTATGGGACAGCGCGGGGGGCAGATACGCAGTATTTT. Its translation: CSGYGTARGADTQYF.

Many counts were recorded for this clonotype. The rearrangement uses TRBV19 and TRBJ1-2; TRBD1 matches at 8 bases. This CDR3 region has 15 residues. Germline V gene lookup returns CDR1 LNHDA and CDR2 SQIVND (reference sequence). The V gene end was trimmed by 4 bases and the J gene end by 4 bases; junction bases not matched to a gene: 8. The CDR3: CASSTDRGWSYGYTF. CDR3 coding DNA: TGTGCCAGTAGTACCGACAGGGGTTGGAGCTATGGCTACACCTTC.

This clonotype was found many times. The V and J genes are TRBV28 and TRBJ1-5; unclear D gene. V shed 4 bases and J shed 5 bases, with 9 bases lying between them. Germline V gives CDR1 MDHEN, CDR2 SYDVKM. The CDR3 sequence is 13 residues long. The CDR3 loop reads CASSSDFYQPQHF. Here the CDR3 DNA reads TGTGCCAGCAGTTCCGATTTTTATCAGCCCCAGCATTTT.